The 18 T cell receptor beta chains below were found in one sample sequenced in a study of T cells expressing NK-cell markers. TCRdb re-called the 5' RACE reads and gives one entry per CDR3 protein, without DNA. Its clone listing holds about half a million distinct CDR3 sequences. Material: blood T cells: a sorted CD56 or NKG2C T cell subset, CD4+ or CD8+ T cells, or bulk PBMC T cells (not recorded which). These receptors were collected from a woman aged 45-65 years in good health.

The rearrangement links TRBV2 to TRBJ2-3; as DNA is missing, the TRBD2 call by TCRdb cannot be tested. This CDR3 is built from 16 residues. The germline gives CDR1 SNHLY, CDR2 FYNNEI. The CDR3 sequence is CASSGPGLAVTDTQYF.

This chain's CDR3 is CASSPWESEAFF. The V gene is TRBV7-9, the J gene TRBJ1-1. The CDR3 totals 12 residues. Per germline, CDR1 SEHNR and CDR2 FQNEAQ (reference sequence).

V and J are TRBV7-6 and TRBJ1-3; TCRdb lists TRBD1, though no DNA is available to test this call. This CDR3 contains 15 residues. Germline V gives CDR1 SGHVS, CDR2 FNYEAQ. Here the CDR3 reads CASSLSPDPGNTIYF. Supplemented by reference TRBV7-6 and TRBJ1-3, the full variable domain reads GAGVSQSPRYKVTKRGQDVALRCDPISGHVSLYWYRQALGQGPEFLTYFNYEAQQDKSGLPNDRFSAERPEGSISTLTIQRTEQRDSAMYRCASSLSPDPGNTIYFGEGSWLTVV.

The chain's CDR3 is CASSQDWTSPGRPRELFF. The chain joins TRBV3-1 to TRBJ2-2; TCRdb names TRBD1, which stays unverified in the absence of DNA. The germline CDR1 and CDR2 sequences are LGHDT and YNNKEL (reference sequence). The CDR3 totals 18 residues. Using reference TRBV3-1 and TRBJ2-2 for the parts outside the CDR3, the full variable domain is DTAVSQTPKYLVTQMGNDKSIKCEQNLGHDTMYWYKQDSKKFLKIMFSYNNKELIINETVPNRFSPKSPDKAHLNLHINSLELGDSAVYFCASSQDWTSPGRPRELFFGEGSRLTVL.

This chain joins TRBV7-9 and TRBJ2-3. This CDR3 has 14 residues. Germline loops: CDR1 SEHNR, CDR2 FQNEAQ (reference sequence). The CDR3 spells CASSFAASTDTQYF.

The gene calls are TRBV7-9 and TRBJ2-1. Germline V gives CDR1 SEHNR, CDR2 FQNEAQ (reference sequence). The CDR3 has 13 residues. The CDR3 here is CASSSRTTGEQFF.

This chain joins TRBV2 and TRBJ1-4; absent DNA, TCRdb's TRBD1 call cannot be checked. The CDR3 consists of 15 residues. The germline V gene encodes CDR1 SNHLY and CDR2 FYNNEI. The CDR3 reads CASSEAGTSNEKLFF.

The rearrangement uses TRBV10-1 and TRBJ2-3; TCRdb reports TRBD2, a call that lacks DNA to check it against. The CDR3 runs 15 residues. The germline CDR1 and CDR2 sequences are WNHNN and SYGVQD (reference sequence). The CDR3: CASSERSGGTDTQYF.

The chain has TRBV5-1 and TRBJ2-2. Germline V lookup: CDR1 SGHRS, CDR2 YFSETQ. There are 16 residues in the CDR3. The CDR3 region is CASSLVRRTNTGELFF. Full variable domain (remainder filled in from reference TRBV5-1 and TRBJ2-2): KAGVTQTPRYLIKTRGQQVTLSCSPISGHRSVSWYQQTPGQGLQFLFEYFSETQRNKGNFPGRFSGRQFSNSRSEMNVSTLELGDSALYLCASSLVRRTNTGELFFGEGSRLTVL.

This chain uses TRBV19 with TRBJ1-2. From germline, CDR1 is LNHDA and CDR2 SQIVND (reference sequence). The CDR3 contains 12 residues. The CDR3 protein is CASRGPAYGYTF.

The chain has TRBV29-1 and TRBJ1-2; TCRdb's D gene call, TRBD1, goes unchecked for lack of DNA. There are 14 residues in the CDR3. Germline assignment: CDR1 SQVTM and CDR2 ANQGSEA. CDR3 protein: CSVEGGLGYYGYTF.

This CDR3 is CASSPVKTSLNTIYF. J is TRBJ1-3 and V is TRBV4-1. Germline V CDR1 and CDR2: MGHRA, YSYEKL. The CDR3 has 15 amino acids.

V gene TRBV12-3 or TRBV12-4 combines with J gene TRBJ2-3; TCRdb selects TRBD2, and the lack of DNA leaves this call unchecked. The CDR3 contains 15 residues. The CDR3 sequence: CASSRGVAASDTQYF.

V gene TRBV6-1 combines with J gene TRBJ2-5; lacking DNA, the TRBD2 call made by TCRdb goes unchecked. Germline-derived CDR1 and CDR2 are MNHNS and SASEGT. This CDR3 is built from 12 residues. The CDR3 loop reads CASSESGGRQYF.

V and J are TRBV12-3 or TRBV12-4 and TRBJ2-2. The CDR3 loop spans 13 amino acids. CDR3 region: CASTRRNTGELFF.

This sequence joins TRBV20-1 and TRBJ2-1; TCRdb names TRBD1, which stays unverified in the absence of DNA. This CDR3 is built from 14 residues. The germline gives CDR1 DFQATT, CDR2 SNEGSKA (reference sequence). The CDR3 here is CSAGRGSINNEQFF.

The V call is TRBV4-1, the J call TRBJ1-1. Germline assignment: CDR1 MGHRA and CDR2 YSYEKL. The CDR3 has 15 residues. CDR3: CASSQDDTRDTEAFF.

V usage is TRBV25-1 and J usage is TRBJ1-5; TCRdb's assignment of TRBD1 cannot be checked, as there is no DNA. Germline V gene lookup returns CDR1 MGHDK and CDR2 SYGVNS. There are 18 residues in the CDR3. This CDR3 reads CASSGSGTGGGKNQPQHF.